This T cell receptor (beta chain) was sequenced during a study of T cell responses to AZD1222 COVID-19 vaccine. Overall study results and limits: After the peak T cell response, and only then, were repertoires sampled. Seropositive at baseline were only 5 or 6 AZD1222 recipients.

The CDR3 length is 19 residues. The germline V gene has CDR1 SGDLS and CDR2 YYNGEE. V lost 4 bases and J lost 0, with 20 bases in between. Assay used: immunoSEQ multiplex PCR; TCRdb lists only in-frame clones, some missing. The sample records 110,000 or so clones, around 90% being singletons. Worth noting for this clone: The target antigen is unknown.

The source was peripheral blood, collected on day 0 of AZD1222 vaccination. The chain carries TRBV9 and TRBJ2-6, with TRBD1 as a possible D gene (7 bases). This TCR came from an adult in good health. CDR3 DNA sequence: TGTGCCAGCAGCATGGGGGGACAGTCACCTCTCTCTGGGGCCAACGTCCTGACTTTC. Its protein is CASSMGGQSPLSGANVLTF.